Reported below is one T cell receptor beta chain. Its antigen remains unknown. These data belong to a study of CD8 T cells in ankylosing spondylitis. Overall study findings and caveats: There was reportedly significant enrichment of clones that were disease-linked in matched ankylosing spondylitis synovial fluid. Reactive arthritis synovial fluid and blood previously showed some of these motif variants.

Researchers built TCR beta libraries using quantitative 5'-RACE with molecular barcodes. A single record per CDR3 protein comes from TCRdb applying MiXCR to the 5' RACE reads. The table has around 100,000 distinct CDR3 sequences, more than 20% seen once. Sequenced input: synovial fluid, either unsorted or a sorted T cell fraction (not recorded which). The clonotype was recovered from a male donor with ankylosing spondylitis.

The CDR3 here is CATSGTPGVGYTF. As DNA, the CDR3 is TGTGCCACCAGTGGCACCCCAGGGGTTGGCTACACCTTC. The V call is TRBV24-1, the J call TRBJ1-2, with D possibly matching TRBD1 (6 bases). The CDR3 contains 13 residues. V lost 5 bases to trimming and J lost 7 bases, with 13 bases between them. The germline CDR1 and CDR2 sequences are KGHDR and SFDVKD.